This TCR beta chain emerged from a study of cytomegalovirus exposure and HLA in healthy donors. The germline V gene has CDR1 SGHAT and CDR2 FQNNGV. The length of the CDR3 is 17 residues. The primer mix had 60 Vbeta and 13 Jbeta primers. Repertoires were generated with immunoSEQ multiplex PCR, while TCRdb's copy carries only in-frame clones and drops some. The sample has tens of thousands of clones, 80% seen once. The sample consisted of PBMCs. This chain connects TRBV11-2 to TRBJ2-5; TRBD1 matches 7 bases. The J call may be wrong; the DNA end is better matched by TRBJ2-7. This receptor was identified in a male donor in good health and CMV-seronegative. The CDR3 coding sequence is TGTGCCAGCAGCTTAGTTCAGGGGACAGATAAACCCTACGAGCAGTACTTC. Its protein product is CASSLVQGTDKPYEQYF.